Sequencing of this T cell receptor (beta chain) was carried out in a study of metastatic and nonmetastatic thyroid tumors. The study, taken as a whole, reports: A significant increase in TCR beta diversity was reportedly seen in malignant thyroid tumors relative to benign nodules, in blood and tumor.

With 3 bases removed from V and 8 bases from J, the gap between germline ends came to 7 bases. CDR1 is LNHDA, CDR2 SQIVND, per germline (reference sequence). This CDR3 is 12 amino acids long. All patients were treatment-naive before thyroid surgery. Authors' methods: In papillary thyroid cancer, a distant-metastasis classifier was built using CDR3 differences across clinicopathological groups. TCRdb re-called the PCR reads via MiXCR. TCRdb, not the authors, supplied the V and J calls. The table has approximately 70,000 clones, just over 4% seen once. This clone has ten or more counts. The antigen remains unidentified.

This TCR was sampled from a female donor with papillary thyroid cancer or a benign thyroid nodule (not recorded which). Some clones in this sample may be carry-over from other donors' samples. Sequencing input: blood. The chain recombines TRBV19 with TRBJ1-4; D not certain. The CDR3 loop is CASSIRPEKLFF. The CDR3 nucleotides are TGTGCCAGTAGTATTCGACCGGAAAAACTGTTTTTT. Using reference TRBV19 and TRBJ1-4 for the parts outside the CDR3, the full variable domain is DGGITQSPKYLFRKEGQNVTLSCEQNLNHDAMYWYRQDPGQGLRLIYYSQIVNDFQKGDIAEGYSVSREKKESFPLTVTSAQKNPTAFYLCASSIRPEKLFFGSGTQLSVL.